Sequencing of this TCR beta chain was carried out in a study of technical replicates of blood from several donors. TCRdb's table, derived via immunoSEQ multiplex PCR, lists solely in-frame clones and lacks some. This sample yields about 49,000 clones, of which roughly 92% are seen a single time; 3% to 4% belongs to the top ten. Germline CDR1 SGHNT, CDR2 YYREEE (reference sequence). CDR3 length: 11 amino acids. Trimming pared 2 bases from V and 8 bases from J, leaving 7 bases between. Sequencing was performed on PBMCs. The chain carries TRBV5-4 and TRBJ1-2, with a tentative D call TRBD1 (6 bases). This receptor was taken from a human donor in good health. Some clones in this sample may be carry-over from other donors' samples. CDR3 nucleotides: TGTGCCAGCAGCTTTGGACAGGGCTACACCTTC. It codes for CASSFGQGYTF.